The 11 T cell receptor beta chains below were found in one sample sequenced in a study of blood T cell repertoires in COVID-19. Libraries were prepared by immunoSEQ multiplex PCR; TCRdb keeps only in-frame clonotypes and omits some of them. Of more than 300,000 clones in the sample, approximately 90% were seen once. Sequencing was carried out using PBMCs or T cells enriched from blood (not recorded which). The receptors shown here come from a woman aged 18-29 years who had recovered from COVID-19.

DNA of the CDR3: TGTGCCAGTAGTATATCCAGGGTGGGCGGCTACACCTTC. Amino acids: CASSISRVGGYTF. The chain has TRBV19 and TRBJ1-2, with D perhaps TRBD1 (5 bases). The germline V gene encodes CDR1 LNHDA and CDR2 SQIVND (reference sequence). The CDR3 sequence is 13 residues long. V lost 2 bases and J lost 8, with 12 bases in between.

The rearrangement links TRBV4-3 to TRBJ2-1; 11 bases map to TRBD2. The germline gives CDR1 LGHNA, CDR2 YSLEER. The CDR3 is 15 residues long. V lost 0 bases and J lost 6; bases outside the gene matches: 1. The CDR3 DNA reads TGCGCCAGCAGCCAAGATAGCGGGGGGGCCAATGAGCAGTTCTTC. It encodes CASSQDSGGANEQFF.

The CDR3 region has the DNA TGCGCCAGCAGCCAAGACCGAGCTGGAAACACCATATATTTT. Translating gives CASSQDRAGNTIYF. V and J are TRBV4-3 and TRBJ1-3; D unclear. The length of the CDR3 is 14 residues. V shed 0 bases and J shed 2 bases, with 5 bases lying between them. CDR1 and CDR2 (germline): LGHNA, YSLEER.

The chain couples TRBV18 to TRBJ1-1; D gene ambiguous. The CDR3 length is 14 residues. CDR1 is KGHSH, CDR2 LQKENI, per germline. The germline V and J ends were trimmed by 3 bases and 1 base, with 9 bases remaining between them. The CDR3 region has the DNA TGTGCCAGCTCACCGTCAGGCTCGAACACTGAAGCTTTCTTT. It codes for CASSPSGSNTEAFF.

The chain links TRBV5-1 to TRBJ2-2, with D tentatively TRBD1 (6 bases). The CDR3 is 19 amino acids. The V end lost 2 bases, the J end lost 7 bases, and 27 bases lay between the germline ends. The germline V gene encodes CDR1 SGHRS and CDR2 YFSETQ. CDR3 sequence reads: CASSFSPRGRGGNDGELFF. In nucleotides, the CDR3 is TGCGCCAGCAGCTTTTCACCTCGTGGCAGGGGTGGAAATGACGGGGAGCTGTTTTTT.

The chain joins TRBV6-2 or TRBV6-3 to TRBJ1-5, with D unclear. Germline CDR1 is MNHEY and CDR2 is SVGEGT. CDR3 length equals 12 residues. Trimming took 5 bases from V and 5 from J, leaving 7 bases between them. CDR3 in DNA: TGTGCCAGCAGTCCAAGAGATCAGCCCCAGCATTTT. This sequence encodes CASSPRDQPQHF.

To note about this clone: Different DNA sequences within this sample yield the same CDR3. The chain recombines TRBV5-1 with TRBJ2-2; D is possibly TRBD2 (5 bases). Germline V gene data show CDR1 as SGHRS and CDR2 as YFSETQ. V gave up 0 bases and J gave up 5 bases, with 8 bases separating them. There are 14 residues in the CDR3. Written as DNA, the CDR3 is TGCGCCAGCAGCTTGGCCGGAGGAACCGGGGAGCTGTTTTTT. It is translated as CASSLAGGTGELFF.

This chain links TRBV27 with TRBJ2-5; TRBD2 agrees at 7 bases. This CDR3 is built from 14 residues. Germline V gene data show CDR1 as MNHEY and CDR2 as SMNVEV (reference sequence). With 6 bases clipped from V and 2 bases from J, the junction kept 6 bases outside the gene matches. CDR3 residues: CASRGPGGQETQYF. The DNA for the CDR3 is TGTGCCAGCAGGGGGCCCGGGGGGCAAGAGACCCAGTACTTC.

V gene TRBV25-1 combines with J gene TRBJ1-2, with a possible D match to TRBD1 (5 bases). The CDR3 has 15 residues. The germline V gene has CDR1 MGHDK and CDR2 SYGVNS. V was clipped by 4 bases and J by 7 bases, with 19 bases between them. CDR3 loop: CASSATTGGIGGYTF. CDR3 sequence (DNA): TGTGCCAGCAGTGCGACGACGGGGGGGATAGGTGGCTACACCTTC.

This rearrangement joins TRBV5-1 to TRBJ1-4, with TRBD1 identical over 10 bases. With V trimmed by 0 bases and J by 6 bases, 17 bases remained unmatched. Looked up from germline, CDR1 is SGHRS and CDR2 is YFSETQ. The CDR3 contains 20 residues. The CDR3 DNA reads TGCGCCAGCAGCTTGGCGACTCTCCGGGACAGGGGAGGAGATTATGAAAAACTGTTTTTT. Translation: CASSLATLRDRGGDYEKLFF. Supplemented by reference TRBV5-1 and TRBJ1-4, the full variable domain reads KAGVTQTPRYLIKTRGQQVTLSCSPISGHRSVSWYQQTPGQGLQFLFEYFSETQRNKGNFPGRFSGRQFSNSRSEMNVSTLELGDSALYLCASSLATLRDRGGDYEKLFFGSGTQLSVL.

This clone was observed a single time. The chain employs TRBV4-1 and TRBJ1-1, with D possibly TRBD1 on 6 matching bases. Per germline, CDR1 MGHRA and CDR2 YSYEKL. Trimming removed 4 bases from V and 1 base from J, with 13 bases in between. CDR3 size: 15 residues. As DNA, the CDR3 is TGCGCCAGCAGCCGTAGACAGGACCAGAACACTGAAGCTTTCTTT. Encoded protein: CASSRRQDQNTEAFF.